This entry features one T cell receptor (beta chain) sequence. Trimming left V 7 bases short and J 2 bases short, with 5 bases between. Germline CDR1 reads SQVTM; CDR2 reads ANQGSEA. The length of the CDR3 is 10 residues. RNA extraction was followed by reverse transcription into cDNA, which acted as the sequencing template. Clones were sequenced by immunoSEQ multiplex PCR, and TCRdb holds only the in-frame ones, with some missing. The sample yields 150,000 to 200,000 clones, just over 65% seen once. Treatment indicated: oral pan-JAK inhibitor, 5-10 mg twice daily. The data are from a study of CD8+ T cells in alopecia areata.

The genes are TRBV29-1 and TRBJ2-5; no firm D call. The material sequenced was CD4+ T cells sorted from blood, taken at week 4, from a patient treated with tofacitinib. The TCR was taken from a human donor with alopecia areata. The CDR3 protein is CSGWQETQYF. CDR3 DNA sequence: TGCAGCGGGTGGCAAGAGACCCAGTACTTC.